Listed below are T cell receptor beta chains from one sample, sequenced in a study of cytomegalovirus exposure and HLA in healthy donors. Here immunoSEQ multiplex PCR was the method, and the copy in TCRdb shows in-frame clones only, minus some. The data contain some 120,000 clones, about 85% of them singletons. The sequenced sample was PBMCs. The receptors were gathered from a woman aged 25 to 39 in good health and CMV-seropositive. Both conserved end residues are part of each CDR3. The order of the fields is CDR3 DNA, CDR3 protein, clone size, V gene, J gene, D gene. The D gene is left open where the match is weak. The size of a clone is reported for some rows only, either as once, few or many, or as a class for expanded clones.

DNA: TGTGCCAGCAGCTTCCCGGGACAAGAGGCCTACAATGAGCAGTTCTTC
CDR3: CASSFPGQEAYNEQFF
size: few
V: TRBV7-9
J: TRBJ2-1
D: -

DNA: TGTGCCAGCAGCGGCCCAGACAGGGCCCAAACCCTTAACACTGAAGCTTTCTTT
CDR3: CASSGPDRAQTLNTEAFF
size: few
V: TRBV2
J: TRBJ1-1
D: TRBD1

DNA: TGTGCCATCAGTGGAGGTAGCGGGGAGTACAATGAGCAGTTCTTC
CDR3: CAISGGSGEYNEQFF
size: -
V: TRBV10-3
J: TRBJ2-1
D: TRBD2

DNA: TGTGCCAGCAGCTTAGGGCCAGCGAGTAACTACGAGCAGTACTTC
CDR3: CASSLGPASNYEQYF
size: -
V: TRBV11-2
J: TRBJ2-7
D: -

DNA: TGTGCCAGCAGTGATGTAACAGGCCAAGAGACCCAGTACTTC
CDR3: CASSDVTGQETQYF
size: -
V: TRBV2
J: TRBJ2-5
D: -

DNA: TGTGCCTGGGAGCCAGGGGGCCGGGGGACTGAAGCTTTCTTT
CDR3: CAWEPGGRGTEAFF
size: -
V: TRBV30
J: TRBJ1-1
D: TRBD1

DNA: TGTGCCAGCAGTTTTGACGGACTAGCGGGGATGTGGGAGACCCAGTACTTC
CDR3: CASSFDGLAGMWETQYF
size: few
V: TRBV28
J: TRBJ2-5
D: TRBD2

DNA: TGCGCCAGCAGCCAAGCACATCTCACCGGGGAGCTGTTTTTT
CDR3: CASSQAHLTGELFF
size: few
V: TRBV4-1
J: TRBJ2-2
D: -

DNA: TGTGCCAGCAGGACTGTACACAATGAGCAGTTCTTC
CDR3: CASRTVHNEQFF
size: -
V: TRBV28
J: TRBJ2-1
D: -

DNA: TGTGCCAGCTCACCAACTGGACAGGGTGAAAAACTGTTTTTT
CDR3: CASSPTGQGEKLFF
size: -
V: TRBV18
J: TRBJ1-4
D: TRBD1

DNA: TGTGCCGCCTGGTCGGGGAGGACAGGGCAAGCGAACACTGAAGCTTTCTTT
CDR3: CAAWSGRTGQANTEAFF
size: once
V: TRBV5-4
J: TRBJ1-1
D: TRBD1

DNA: TGTGCCTGCGGGGCCCGCGGTGGCTACACCTTC
CDR3: CACGARGGYTF
size: -
V: TRBV7-9
J: TRBJ1-2
D: -

DNA: TGTGCCAGCGGGAACACAGGGATCACTGAAGCTTTCTTT
CDR3: CASGNTGITEAFF
size: -
V: TRBV28
J: TRBJ1-1
D: -

DNA: TGTGCCAGCTCACCACCCGGGGAGTTGGGTCAGCCCCAGCATTTT
CDR3: CASSPPGELGQPQHF
size: -
V: TRBV18
J: TRBJ1-5
D: -

DNA: TGTGCCAGCAGCTATTACAGGGGCGGAAAACTGTTTTTT
CDR3: CASSYYRGGKLFF
size: few
V: TRBV28
J: TRBJ1-4
D: TRBD1

DNA: TGTGCCATCAGTGAGGGGCCAGAGACCCAGTACTTC
CDR3: CAISEGPETQYF
size: -
V: TRBV10-3
J: TRBJ2-5
D: -

DNA: TGCAGCGTTCCGGGACAGGGTCCAGATACGCAGTATTTT
CDR3: CSVPGQGPDTQYF
size: -
V: TRBV29-1
J: TRBJ2-3
D: TRBD1

DNA: TGTGCCAGCGCCCCCCGGGAGGGAACCTACAATGAGCAGTTCTTC
CDR3: CASAPREGTYNEQFF
size: -
V: TRBV9
J: TRBJ2-1
D: TRBD2

DNA: TGCGCCAGCAGCTCACCCTTGACTAGCGGGAAAGAGACCCAGTACTTC
CDR3: CASSSPLTSGKETQYF
size: -
V: TRBV5-1
J: TRBJ2-5
D: TRBD2

DNA: TGTGCCAGCAGCCAATCGCGGGTCCAAGGGGAGACCCAGTACTTC
CDR3: CASSQSRVQGETQYF
size: -
V: TRBV16
J: TRBJ2-5
D: -

DNA: TGTGCCAGCGGAGGGGCGGTGGAGACCCAGTACTTC
CDR3: CASGGAVETQYF
size: -
V: TRBV19
J: TRBJ2-5
D: -

DNA: TGTGCCAGCAGCCCGGCGGGACAGGGGGCGCAAAGGGAAGCTTTCTTT
CDR3: CASSPAGQGAQREAFF
size: few
V: TRBV7-4
J: TRBJ1-1
D: TRBD1

DNA: TGTGCCAGCAGCTTGGGTGGCTTGACAGATACGCAGTATTTT
CDR3: CASSLGGLTDTQYF
size: -
V: TRBV5-5
J: TRBJ2-3
D: -

DNA: TGTGCCAGCAGCCCCAGGGGGAGAAACACCGGGGAGCTGTTTTTT
CDR3: CASSPRGRNTGELFF
size: -
V: TRBV14
J: TRBJ2-2
D: TRBD1

DNA: TGCAGCGTTGTCCGACAGGGGAAGACTTACAATGAGCAGTTCTTC
CDR3: CSVVRQGKTYNEQFF
size: -
V: TRBV29-1
J: TRBJ2-1
D: TRBD1

DNA: TGTGCCAGCAGCTTGGTTGGGGGGGGAGATACGCAGTATTTT
CDR3: CASSLVGGGDTQYF
size: -
V: TRBV5-4
J: TRBJ2-3
D: TRBD2

DNA: TGTGCCAGCAGCCACCGGACAGGGAGCTATGGCTACACCTTC
CDR3: CASSHRTGSYGYTF
size: once
V: TRBV13
J: TRBJ1-2
D: TRBD1

DNA: TGTGCCAGCCGAGGTAGAACAGATACGCAGTATTTT
CDR3: CASRGRTDTQYF
size: -
V: TRBV2
J: TRBJ2-3
D: -

DNA: TGTGCCAGCAGTGAAGAGGGGGCAGTCTATGGCTACACCTTC
CDR3: CASSEEGAVYGYTF
size: -
V: TRBV2
J: TRBJ1-2
D: TRBD1

DNA: TGTGCCAGCAGCCTGGGACAGGGGGGACAGGAGACCCAGTACTTC
CDR3: CASSLGQGGQETQYF
size: -
V: TRBV9
J: TRBJ2-5
D: TRBD1

DNA: TGTGCCAGCAGCCAAGATCAGACAGGGGTAACTTTCTTT
CDR3: CASSQDQTGVTFF
size: -
V: TRBV14
J: TRBJ1-1
D: TRBD1

DNA: TGTGCCAGCAGCTTCGGGGGGCGGGACACCGGGGAGCTGTTTTTT
CDR3: CASSFGGRDTGELFF
size: -
V: TRBV5-4
J: TRBJ2-2
D: -

DNA: TGTGCCAGCAGTTTGGCGGGGGCCTCTAATGAAAAACTGTTTTTT
CDR3: CASSLAGASNEKLFF
size: few
V: TRBV28
J: TRBJ1-4
D: -

DNA: TGTGCCAGCAGCGCCCTCGACAGGCCCTACGAGCAGTACTTC
CDR3: CASSALDRPYEQYF
size: -
V: TRBV9
J: TRBJ2-7
D: -

DNA: TGTGCCAGCAGCTTTTCGCCGGACAATGAGCAGTTCTTC
CDR3: CASSFSPDNEQFF
size: once
V: TRBV7-3
J: TRBJ2-1
D: -

DNA: TGTGCCAGCAGTTACACAGAGTGGCCCGGGGAGCTGTTTTTT
CDR3: CASSYTEWPGELFF
size: -
V: TRBV6-5
J: TRBJ2-2
D: -

DNA: TGTGCCAGCAGCGTCTCACAGGGCCCCTACGAGCAGTACTTC
CDR3: CASSVSQGPYEQYF
size: once
V: TRBV7-3
J: TRBJ2-7
D: -

DNA: TGTGCCAGCAGCTTCCCTCGGACAGGCTATGGCTACACCTTC
CDR3: CASSFPRTGYGYTF
size: -
V: TRBV5-5
J: TRBJ1-2
D: TRBD1

DNA: TGTGCCAGCAGTACCCCTGCGCCCCGTGACTATGGCTACACCTTC
CDR3: CASSTPAPRDYGYTF
size: -
V: TRBV28
J: TRBJ1-2
D: -

DNA: TGTGCCAGCAACTCCGGGGGGGCTGAAGCTTTCTTT
CDR3: CASNSGGAEAFF
size: -
V: TRBV2
J: TRBJ1-1
D: -

DNA: TGTGCCAGCAGTTTAGGAGTAAGGGAGGGGGAGCAGTACTTC
CDR3: CASSLGVREGEQYF
size: -
V: TRBV28
J: TRBJ2-7
D: TRBD2

DNA: TGTGCCAGCAGTGCAGGGGGCACTGAAGCTTTCTTT
CDR3: CASSAGGTEAFF
size: -
V: TRBV2
J: TRBJ1-1
D: TRBD1

DNA: TGTGCCAGCAGTTTTAATAGCTATGGCTACACCTTC
CDR3: CASSFNSYGYTF
size: -
V: TRBV28
J: TRBJ1-2
D: -

DNA: TGCGCCAGCAGTGTGGCTCTTAACACCGGGGAGCTGTTTTTT
CDR3: CASSVALNTGELFF
size: -
V: TRBV10-2
J: TRBJ2-2
D: -